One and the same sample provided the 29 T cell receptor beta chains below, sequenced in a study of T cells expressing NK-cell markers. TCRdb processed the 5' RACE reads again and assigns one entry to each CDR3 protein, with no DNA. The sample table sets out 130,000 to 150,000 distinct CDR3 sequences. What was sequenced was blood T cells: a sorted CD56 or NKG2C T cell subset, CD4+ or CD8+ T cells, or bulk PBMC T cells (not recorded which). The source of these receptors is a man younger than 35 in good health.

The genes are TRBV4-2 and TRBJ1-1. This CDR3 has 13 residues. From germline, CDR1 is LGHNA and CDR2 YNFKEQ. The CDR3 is CASSQDGGNEAFF.

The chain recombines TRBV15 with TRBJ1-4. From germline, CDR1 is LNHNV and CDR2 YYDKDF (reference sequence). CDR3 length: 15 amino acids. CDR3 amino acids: CATSDRQETNEKLFF.

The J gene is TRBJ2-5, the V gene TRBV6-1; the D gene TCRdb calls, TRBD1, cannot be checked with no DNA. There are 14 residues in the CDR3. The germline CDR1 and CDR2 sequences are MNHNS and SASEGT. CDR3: CASSGRGLAETQYF.

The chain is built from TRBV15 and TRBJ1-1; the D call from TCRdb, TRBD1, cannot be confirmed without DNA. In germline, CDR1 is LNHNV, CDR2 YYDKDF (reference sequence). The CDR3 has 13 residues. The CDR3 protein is CATLGRENTEAFF.

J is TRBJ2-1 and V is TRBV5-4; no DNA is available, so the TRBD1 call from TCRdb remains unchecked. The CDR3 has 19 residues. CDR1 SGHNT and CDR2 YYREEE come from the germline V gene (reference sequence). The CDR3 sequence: CASSLSHTGTGWLVNEQFF.

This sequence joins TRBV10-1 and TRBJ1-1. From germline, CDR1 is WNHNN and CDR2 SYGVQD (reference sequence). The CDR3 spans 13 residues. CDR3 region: CASSEAGIDEAFF.

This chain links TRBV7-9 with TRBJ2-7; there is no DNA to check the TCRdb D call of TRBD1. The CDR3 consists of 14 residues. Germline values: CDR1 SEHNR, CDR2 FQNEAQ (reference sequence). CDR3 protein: CASSGDSAFGEQYF.

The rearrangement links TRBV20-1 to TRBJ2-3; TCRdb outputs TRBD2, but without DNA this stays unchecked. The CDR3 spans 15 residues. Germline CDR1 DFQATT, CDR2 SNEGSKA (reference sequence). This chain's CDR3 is CSASSAGESTDTQYF.

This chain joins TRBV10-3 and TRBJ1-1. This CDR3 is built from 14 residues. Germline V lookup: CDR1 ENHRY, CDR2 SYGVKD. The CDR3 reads CAIRETGMNTEAFF.

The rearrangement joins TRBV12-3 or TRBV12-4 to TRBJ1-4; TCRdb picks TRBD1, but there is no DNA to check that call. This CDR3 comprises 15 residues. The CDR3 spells CASSFSRGRNEKLFF.

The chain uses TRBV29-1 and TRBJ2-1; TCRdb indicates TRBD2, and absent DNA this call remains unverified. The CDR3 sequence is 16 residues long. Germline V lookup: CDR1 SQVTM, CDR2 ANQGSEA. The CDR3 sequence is CSVEGLAGGPYNEQFF.

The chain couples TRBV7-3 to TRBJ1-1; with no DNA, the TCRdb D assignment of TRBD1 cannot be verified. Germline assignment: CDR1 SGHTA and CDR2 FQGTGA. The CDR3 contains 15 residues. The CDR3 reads CASGYIGDPNTEAFF.

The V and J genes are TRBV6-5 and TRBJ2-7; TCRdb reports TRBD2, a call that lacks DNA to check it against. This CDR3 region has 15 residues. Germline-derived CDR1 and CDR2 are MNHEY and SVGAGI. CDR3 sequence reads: CASSYSGLASNEQYF.

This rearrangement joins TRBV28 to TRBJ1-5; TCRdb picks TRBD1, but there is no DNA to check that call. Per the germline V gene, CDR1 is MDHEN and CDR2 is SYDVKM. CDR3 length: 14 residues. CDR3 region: CATHLGGSNQPQHF.

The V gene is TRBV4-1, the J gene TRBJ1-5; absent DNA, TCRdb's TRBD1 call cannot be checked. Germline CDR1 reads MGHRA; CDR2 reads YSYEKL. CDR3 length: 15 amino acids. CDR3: CASSQAGQGLQPQHF.

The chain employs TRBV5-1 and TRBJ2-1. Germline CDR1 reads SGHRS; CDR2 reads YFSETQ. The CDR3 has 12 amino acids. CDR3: CASSPTHNEQFF.

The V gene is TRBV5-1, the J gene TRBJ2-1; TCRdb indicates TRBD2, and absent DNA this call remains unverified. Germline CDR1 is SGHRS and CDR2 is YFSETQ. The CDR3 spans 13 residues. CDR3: CASSEGAGNEQFF.

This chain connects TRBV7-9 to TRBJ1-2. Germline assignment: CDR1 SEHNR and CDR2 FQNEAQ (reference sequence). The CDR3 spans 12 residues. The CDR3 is CASSSGPNGYTF.

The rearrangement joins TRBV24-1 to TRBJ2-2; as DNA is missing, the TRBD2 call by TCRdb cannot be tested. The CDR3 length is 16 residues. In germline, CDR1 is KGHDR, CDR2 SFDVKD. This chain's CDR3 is CATSDPDSQYTGELFF.

The CDR3 is CASSAGVLTGELFF. The chain recombines TRBV19 with TRBJ2-2; the TCRdb call, TRBD2, lacks DNA for checking. CDR3 size: 14 residues. Germline V gives CDR1 LNHDA, CDR2 SQIVND (reference sequence). Combining the CDR3 with reference TRBV19 and TRBJ2-2 gives the whole variable domain DGGITQSPKYLFRKEGQNVTLSCEQNLNHDAMYWYRQDPGQGLRLIYYSQIVNDFQKGDIAEGYSVSREKKESFPLTVTSAQKNPTAFYLCASSAGVLTGELFFGEGSRLTVL.

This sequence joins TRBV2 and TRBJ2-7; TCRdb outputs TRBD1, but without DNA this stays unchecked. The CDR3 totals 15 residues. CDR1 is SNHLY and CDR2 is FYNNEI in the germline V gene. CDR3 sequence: CASSEKTGGLYEQYF.

This CDR3 is CASSIWGSWDTEAFF. V is TRBV19 and J is TRBJ1-1; TCRdb's D gene call, TRBD1, goes unchecked for lack of DNA. Looked up from germline, CDR1 is LNHDA and CDR2 is SQIVND (reference sequence). The CDR3 consists of 15 residues.

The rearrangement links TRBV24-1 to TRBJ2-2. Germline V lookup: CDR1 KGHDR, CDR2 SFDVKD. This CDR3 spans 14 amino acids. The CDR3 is CATSDAELHGELFF.

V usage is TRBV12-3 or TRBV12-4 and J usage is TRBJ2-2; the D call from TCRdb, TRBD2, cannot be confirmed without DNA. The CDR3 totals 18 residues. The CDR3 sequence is CASSGTSGMTDYTGELFF.

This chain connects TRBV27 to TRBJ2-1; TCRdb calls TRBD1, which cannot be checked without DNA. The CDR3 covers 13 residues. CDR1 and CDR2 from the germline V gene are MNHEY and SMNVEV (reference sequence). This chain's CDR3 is CASSWTNYNEQFF.

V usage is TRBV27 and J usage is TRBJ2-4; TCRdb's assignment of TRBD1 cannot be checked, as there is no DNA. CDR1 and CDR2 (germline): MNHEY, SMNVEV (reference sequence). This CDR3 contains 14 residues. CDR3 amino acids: CASSLLGGENIQYF.

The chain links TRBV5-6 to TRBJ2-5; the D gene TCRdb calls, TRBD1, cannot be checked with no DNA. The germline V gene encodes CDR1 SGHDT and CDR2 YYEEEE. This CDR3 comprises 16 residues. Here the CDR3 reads CASSYPETGGLETQYF.

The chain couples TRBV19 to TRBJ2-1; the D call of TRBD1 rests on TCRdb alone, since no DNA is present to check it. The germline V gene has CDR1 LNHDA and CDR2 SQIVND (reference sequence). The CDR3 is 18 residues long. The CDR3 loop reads CASSIFSVTGKSRNEQFF.

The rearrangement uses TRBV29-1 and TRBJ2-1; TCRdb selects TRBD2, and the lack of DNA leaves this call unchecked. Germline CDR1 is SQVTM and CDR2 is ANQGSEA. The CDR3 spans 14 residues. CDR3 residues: CSVTSGETYNEQFF.